These 17 T cell receptor beta chains originate from one sample sequenced in a study of T cell responses to AZD1222 COVID-19 vaccine. Clones were sequenced by immunoSEQ multiplex PCR, and TCRdb holds only the in-frame ones, with some missing. There are 110,000 to 150,000 clones in the sample; 85% to 90% occur only once, and 1.5% to 2% lies in the top ten. The sample consisted of peripheral blood, taken on day 0 of AZD1222 vaccination. These receptors were taken from an adult in good health.

V gene TRBV5-1 combines with J gene TRBJ1-4; 7 positions match TRBD1. The CDR3 runs 17 residues. Germline CDR1 is SGHRS and CDR2 is YFSETQ. Trimming at V came to 3 bases and at J to 7 bases, leaving 15 bases not matched to a gene. This CDR3 reads CASSSATVRQGPEKLFF. The DNA of the CDR3 is TGCGCCAGCAGCTCCGCGACTGTGAGACAGGGCCCTGAAAAACTGTTTTTT. Based on the CDR3 plus reference TRBV5-1 and TRBJ1-4, the full variable domain is KAGVTQTPRYLIKTRGQQVTLSCSPISGHRSVSWYQQTPGQGLQFLFEYFSETQRNKGNFPGRFSGRQFSNSRSEMNVSTLELGDSALYLCASSSATVRQGPEKLFFGSGTQLSVL.

V gene TRBV5-1 combines with J gene TRBJ2-7; TRBD2 might be the D (6 bases). Germline V gives CDR1 SGHRS, CDR2 YFSETQ. V gave up 4 bases and J gave up 2 bases, with 25 bases separating them. The CDR3 contains 18 residues. The CDR3, as DNA: TGCGCCAGCAGCCTGTATGTTCCGGGACTGAGAGACCCCTACGAGCAGTACTTC. This sequence encodes CASSLYVPGLRDPYEQYF.

The V gene is TRBV2, the J gene TRBJ1-1, with TRBD1 matching 8 bases. The CDR3 covers 16 residues. J was trimmed by 2 bases and V by 4 bases; bases with no gene match: 9. Germline V gene data show CDR1 as SNHLY and CDR2 as FYNNEI. CDR3 amino acids: CASSGRDRGPNTEAFF. DNA of the CDR3: TGTGCCAGCAGTGGAAGAGACAGGGGCCCAAACACTGAAGCTTTCTTT.

The chain links TRBV25-1 to TRBJ1-5; D call uncertain. The germline V and J ends were trimmed by 1 base and 2 bases, with 3 bases remaining between them. Looked up from germline, CDR1 is MGHDK and CDR2 is SYGVNS. This CDR3 contains 13 residues. The CDR3 loop reads CASSESGNQPQHF. Here the CDR3 DNA reads TGTGCCAGCAGTGAATCTGGCAATCAGCCCCAGCATTTT.

This clone appeared a single time. J is TRBJ1-5 and V is TRBV7-2; no firm D call. Trimming took off 1 base at V and 3 bases at J, with 4 bases between the two ends. There are 13 residues in the CDR3. The germline V gene encodes CDR1 SGHTA and CDR2 FQGNSA. CDR3 residues: CASSLDHNQPQHF. The DNA of the CDR3 is TGTGCCAGCAGCTTAGATCACAATCAGCCCCAGCATTTT.

The chain is built from TRBV4-1 and TRBJ2-7; maybe TRBD1 (5 bases). The CDR3 extends over 16 amino acids. Between the trimmed V and J ends, which lost 0 bases and 0 bases, there was a span of 12 bases. CDR1 is MGHRA, CDR2 YSYEKL, per germline. In DNA, the CDR3 is TGCGCCAGCAGCCAAGATAGGTGGGGCGGCTCCTACGAGCAGTACTTC. Translation gives CASSQDRWGGSYEQYF.

This clone was seen once. Here the CDR3 DNA reads TGTGCCAGTCCCTACCGTCCGACGGTCTCCTATAATTCACCCCTCCACTTT. Amino acids: CASPYRPTVSYNSPLHF. This rearrangement joins TRBV19 to TRBJ1-6; the D is unclear. The length of the CDR3 is 17 residues. V lost 8 bases to trimming and J lost 0 bases, with 17 bases between them. Germline CDR1 LNHDA, CDR2 SQIVND (reference sequence).

This chain uses TRBV5-1 with TRBJ2-1; D not resolved. Germline-derived CDR1 and CDR2 are SGHRS and YFSETQ. V lost 0 bases and J lost 2, with 12 bases in between. The length of the CDR3 is 16 residues. CDR3 protein: CASSLGAGQPYNEQFF. The CDR3 bases are TGCGCCAGCAGCTTGGGCGCAGGCCAACCCTACAATGAGCAGTTCTTC.

The chain employs TRBV19 and TRBJ1-2; 10 nucleotides agree with TRBD1. The CDR3 has 14 residues. Unmatched junction bases numbered 7, after V lost 9 bases and J lost 3 bases. The germline gives CDR1 LNHDA, CDR2 SQIVND (reference sequence). CDR3 sequence reads: CASYQDRGDYGYTF. For the CDR3, the DNA is TGTGCCAGCTATCAGGACAGGGGGGACTATGGCTACACCTTC. Combining the CDR3 with reference TRBV19 and TRBJ1-2 gives the whole variable domain DGGITQSPKYLFRKEGQNVTLSCEQNLNHDAMYWYRQDPGQGLRLIYYSQIVNDFQKGDIAEGYSVSREKKESFPLTVTSAQKNPTAFYLCASYQDRGDYGYTFGSGTRLTVV.

The chain joins TRBV7-3 to TRBJ1-1; D remains unclear. Trimming shortened V by 1 base and J by 0 bases, and 12 bases separated the two germline ends. The CDR3 contains 16 residues. CDR1 SGHTA and CDR2 FQGTGA come from the germline V gene. CDR3 sequence: CASSLSPGPLNTEAFF. Written as DNA, the CDR3 is TGTGCCAGCAGCTTAAGCCCAGGACCCTTGAACACTGAAGCTTTCTTT.

The chain employs TRBV27 and TRBJ2-7, with 10 bases that match TRBD1. The CDR3 runs 14 residues. In germline, CDR1 is MNHEY, CDR2 SMNVEV (reference sequence). V was pared by 7 bases and J by 2 bases, with 5 bases of the junction left unmatched. CDR3 residues: CASTGTGAAYEQYF. Written as DNA, the CDR3 is TGTGCCAGCACCGGGACAGGGGCGGCCTACGAGCAGTACTTC.

The chain is built from TRBV23-1 and TRBJ1-1; D unclear. TRBV23-1 belongs to the ORF category, with a function that is uncertain. The CDR3 runs 13 residues. V lost 6 bases to trimming and J lost 0 bases, with 8 bases between them. DNA of the CDR3: TGCGCCAGCAGCGGGAGATTGAACACTGAAGCTTTCTTT. It yields the protein CASSGRLNTEAFF.

The chain uses TRBV11-2 and TRBJ1-2, with a possible D match to TRBD1 (6 bases). Germline loops: CDR1 SGHAT, CDR2 FQNNGV. This CDR3 comprises 12 residues. V dropped 10 bases and J dropped 8 bases, with 17 bases sitting between them. The CDR3 DNA sequence: TGTGCCACTTCAGGGGCCGCGGGGGGCTACACCTTC. Translated: CATSGAAGGYTF.

V and J are TRBV2 and TRBJ2-3; TRBD1 aligns across 8 bases. This CDR3 comprises 14 residues. J lost 7 bases, V lost 3 bases, and 6 bases had no gene match. Germline lookup yields CDR1 SNHLY and CDR2 FYNNEI. The CDR3 DNA sequence: TGTGCCAGCAGTGATACGCGGGACAGGCATACGCAGTATTTT. It encodes CASSDTRDRHTQYF.

V usage is TRBV7-3 and J usage is TRBJ2-1, with 8 positions matching TRBD1. The CDR3 is made up of 16 amino acids. Germline V CDR1 and CDR2: SGHTA, FQGTGA. The ends lost 4 bases at V and 5 bases at J; junction bases unmatched: 10. CDR3 sequence reads: CASSSWRDRTNNEQFF. Written as DNA, the CDR3 is TGTGCCAGCAGCTCATGGAGGGACAGGACAAACAATGAGCAGTTCTTC.

This chain uses TRBV6-5 with TRBJ2-3, with D perhaps matching TRBD1 or TRBD2 (5 bases each). V was shortened by 6 bases and J by 4 bases, with 17 bases between the two germline ends. The germline gives CDR1 MNHEY, CDR2 SVGAGI. The CDR3 is made up of 15 amino acids. CDR3 sequence: CASRRKGMRADTQYF. The CDR3 coding sequence is TGTGCCAGCAGACGGAAGGGGATGCGGGCAGATACGCAGTATTTT.

This clone was observed a single time. The V call is TRBV5-1, the J call TRBJ1-3; D is ambiguous. V was pared by 0 bases and J by 3 bases, with 7 bases between. Germline CDR1 and CDR2: SGHRS and YFSETQ. The CDR3 runs 14 residues. The CDR3, as DNA: TGCGCCAGCAGCTTGGCAGGACGTGGAAACACCATATATTTT. It specifies CASSLAGRGNTIYF. The full variable domain, in which reference TRBV5-1 and TRBJ1-3 provide the parts outside the CDR3, is KAGVTQTPRYLIKTRGQQVTLSCSPISGHRSVSWYQQTPGQGLQFLFEYFSETQRNKGNFPGRFSGRQFSNSRSEMNVSTLELGDSALYLCASSLAGRGNTIYFGEGSWLTVV.